This record concerns one T cell receptor (beta chain) sequence. Its cognate antigen is unknown. The sample belongs to a study of monozygotic twins with inflammatory bowel disease. Regarding the study as a whole: TCRbeta diversity (inverse Simpson) was lower in IBD patients than in healthy co-twins. IBD patients shared fewer clonotypes with others than healthy twins, especially with disease activity.

Eight reactions per sample, run separately, yielded cDNA. From the 5' RACE reads, TCRdb lists one entry per CDR3 protein and no DNA. The listing contains about 420,000 distinct CDR3 sequences. The source of this sequence is a human donor with ulcerative colitis or Crohn's disease, or a healthy co-twin of an affected twin (not recorded which). What was sequenced was blood.

The CDR3 region is CASSLYGTGAYEQYF. V is TRBV5-6 and J is TRBJ2-7; the TRBD1 assignment by TCRdb is unverifiable without DNA. The CDR3 sequence is 15 residues long. The germline V gene encodes CDR1 SGHDT and CDR2 YYEEEE.